This T cell receptor beta chain was identified in a study of T cell responses to AZD1222 COVID-19 vaccine. The table lists this clone with a count of one. TCRdb's copy holds only in-frame clones and misses some; the assay was immunoSEQ multiplex PCR. The table has approximately 170,000 clones, approximately 90% seen once; the top ten hold 4% to 5.5%. V dropped 5 bases and J dropped 5; count of bases not matched to a gene: 8. The CDR3 has 16 amino acids. Germline values: CDR1 SEHNR, CDR2 FQNEAQ (reference sequence). The origin of this receptor is an adult in good health. The chain couples TRBV7-9 to TRBJ2-5, with 13 nucleotides matching TRBD2. Material: peripheral blood, obtained on day 0 of AZD1222 vaccination. CDR3 sequence: CASSPYLGLAGETQYF. The DNA of the CDR3 is TGTGCCAGCAGCCCGTATTTGGGACTAGCGGGGGAGACCCAGTACTTC.